This entry features one T cell receptor beta chain sequence. The antigen remains unidentified. The sample comes from a study of CD8 T cells in ankylosing spondylitis. TCR beta libraries were made by quantitative 5'-RACE with molecular barcodes. TCRdb ran MiXCR on the 5' RACE reads and lists one entry per CDR3 protein. The sample includes about 140,000 distinct CDR3 sequences, 25% to 35% of them seen just once. The CDR3 is made up of 14 amino acids. V lost 3 bases and J 1 base, leaving 13 bases between the germline ends. Germline CDR1 is DFQATT and CDR2 is SNEGSKA (reference sequence). Regarding the study as a whole: Reactive arthritis synovial fluid and blood previously showed some of these motif variants. What seemed typical of ankylosing spondylitis blood was a TCR beta motif built from roughly 8 highly homologous variants.

This TCR was sampled from a male donor with ankylosing spondylitis. The sample was synovial fluid, either unsorted or a sorted T cell fraction (not recorded which). The V call is TRBV20-1, the J call TRBJ2-7; maybe TRBD1 (8 bases). Here the CDR3 reads CSARGGTGSYEQYF. The CDR3 region has the DNA TGCAGTGCTAGGGGGGGGACAGGTTCCTACGAGCAGTACTTC.